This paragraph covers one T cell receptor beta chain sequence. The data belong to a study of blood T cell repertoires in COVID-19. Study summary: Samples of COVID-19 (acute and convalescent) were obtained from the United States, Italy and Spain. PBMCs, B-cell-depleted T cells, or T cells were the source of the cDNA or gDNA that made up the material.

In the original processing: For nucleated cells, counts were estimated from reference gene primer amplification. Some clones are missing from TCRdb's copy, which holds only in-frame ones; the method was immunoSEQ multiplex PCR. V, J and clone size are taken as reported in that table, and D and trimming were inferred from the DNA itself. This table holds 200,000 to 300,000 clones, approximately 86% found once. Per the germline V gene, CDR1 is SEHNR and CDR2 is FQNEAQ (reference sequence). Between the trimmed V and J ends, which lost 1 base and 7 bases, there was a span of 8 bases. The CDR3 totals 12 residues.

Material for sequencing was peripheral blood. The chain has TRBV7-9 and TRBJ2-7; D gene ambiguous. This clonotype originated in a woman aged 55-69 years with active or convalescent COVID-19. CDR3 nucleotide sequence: TGTGCCAGCAGCTTAGTAAACAAGGAGCAGTACTTC. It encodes CASSLVNKEQYF.